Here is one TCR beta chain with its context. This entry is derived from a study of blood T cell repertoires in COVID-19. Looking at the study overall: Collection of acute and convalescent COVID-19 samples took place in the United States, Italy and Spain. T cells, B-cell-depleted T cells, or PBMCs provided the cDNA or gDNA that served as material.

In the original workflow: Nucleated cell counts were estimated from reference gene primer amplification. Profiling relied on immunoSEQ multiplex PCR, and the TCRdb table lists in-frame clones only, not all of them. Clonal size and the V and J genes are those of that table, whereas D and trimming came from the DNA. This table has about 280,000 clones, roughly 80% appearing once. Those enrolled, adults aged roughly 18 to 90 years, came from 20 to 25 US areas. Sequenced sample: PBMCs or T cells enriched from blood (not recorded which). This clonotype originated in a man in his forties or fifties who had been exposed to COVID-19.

The CDR3 here is CSVSTGGRQPQHF. CDR3 sequence (DNA): TGCAGCGTATCGACAGGGGGACGTCAGCCCCAGCATTTT. The V call is TRBV29-1, the J call TRBJ1-5; 9 nucleotides align to TRBD1. The CDR3 length is 13 residues. Trimming removed 6 bases from V and 6 bases from J; junction bases left unmatched: 6. Germline V lookup: CDR1 SQVTM, CDR2 ANQGSEA. Supplemented by reference TRBV29-1 and TRBJ1-5, the full variable domain reads SAVISQKPSRDICQRGTSLTIQCQVDSQVTMMFWYRQQPGQSLTLIATANQGSEATYESGFVIDKFPISRPNLTFSTLTVSNMSPEDSSIYLCSVSTGGRQPQHFGDGTRLSIL.